Shown below are 20 T cell receptor beta chains from a single sample sequenced in a study of CXCR3-negative and CXCR3-positive naive CD8 T cells. These receptors lack a known antigen. Via 5' RACE with UMI labels, TRB cDNA libraries were prepared. From its re-call of the 5' RACE reads, TCRdb lists each CDR3 protein once, without DNA. This table holds over 55,000 distinct CDR3 sequences. Study conclusions and caveats: Against CXCR3-negative naive cells, CXCR3-positive naive cells showed more hydrophobic TRB CDR3s.

Material: naive CXCR3+ CD8+ T cells from blood. Subset reported: CD45RO-CCR7+CD27+CD95- naive CD8+ T cells expressing CXCR3 (TNR3+). These receptors were taken from a human donor in good health. Some clones in this sample may be carry-over from other donors' samples.

J is TRBJ2-1 and V is TRBV10-3; checking the TCRdb D call of TRBD1 is not possible without DNA. CDR1 is ENHRY and CDR2 is SYGVKD in the germline V gene. The CDR3 loop spans 15 amino acids. CDR3 protein: CAISDRGQGADEQFF.

J is TRBJ2-1 and V is TRBV7-3; TCRdb's D call, TRBD1, is unchecked because there is no DNA. The V gene's germline CDR1 is SGHTA and CDR2 FQGTGA. The CDR3 spans 16 residues. The chain's CDR3 is CASSPTRGPADNEQFF.

The chain combines TRBV9 with TRBJ2-7; TCRdb returns TRBD1, unconfirmable since there is no DNA. Germline V lookup: CDR1 SGDLS, CDR2 YYNGEE. This CDR3 has 16 residues. The CDR3: CASSVESGQGQYEQYF.

The V gene is TRBV29-1, the J gene TRBJ2-1; the D gene TCRdb calls, TRBD1, cannot be checked with no DNA. Germline CDR1 is SQVTM and CDR2 is ANQGSEA. The CDR3 has 13 amino acids. The CDR3 loop reads CSARQQTSNEQFF.

The chain has TRBV5-4 and TRBJ2-7; the TRBD2 assignment by TCRdb is unverifiable without DNA. The CDR3 contains 15 residues. CDR1 and CDR2 (germline): SGHNT, YYREEE (reference sequence). The chain's CDR3 is CASSPWTTSTYEQYF.

CDR3 protein: CSVGLSYEQYF. The chain combines TRBV29-1 with TRBJ2-7; TCRdb designates TRBD2, a call that cannot be tested without DNA. The CDR3 loop spans 11 amino acids. Germline assignment: CDR1 SQVTM and CDR2 ANQGSEA.

The V gene is TRBV12-3 or TRBV12-4, the J gene TRBJ2-1; lacking DNA, the TRBD1 call made by TCRdb goes unchecked. There are 15 residues in the CDR3. The CDR3 loop is CASSLLEGTYNEQFF.

The CDR3 here is CSATPGGTSGYQETQYF. The V gene is TRBV20-1, the J gene TRBJ2-5; the D gene TCRdb calls, TRBD2, cannot be checked with no DNA. CDR3 length: 17 residues. Germline V gives CDR1 DFQATT, CDR2 SNEGSKA (reference sequence).

The chain links TRBV14 to TRBJ2-7; as DNA is missing, the TRBD2 call by TCRdb cannot be tested. The CDR3 loop spans 15 amino acids. Germline lookup yields CDR1 SGHDN and CDR2 FVKESK. CDR3 loop: CASSIAGGLLYEQYF.

CDR3 sequence reads: CASSQEGATDEKLFF. V usage is TRBV4-1 and J usage is TRBJ1-4; TCRdb indicates TRBD1, and absent DNA this call remains unverified. The germline CDR1 and CDR2 sequences are MGHRA and YSYEKL. CDR3 length equals 15 residues.

The chain carries TRBV29-1 and TRBJ2-1; TCRdb reports TRBD1, a call that lacks DNA to check it against. The germline V gene encodes CDR1 SQVTM and CDR2 ANQGSEA. CDR3 length: 12 amino acids. CDR3 sequence: CSVEVQGNEQFF.

The chain has TRBV14 and TRBJ2-7; TCRdb designates TRBD2, a call that cannot be tested without DNA. From germline, CDR1 is SGHDN and CDR2 FVKESK. This CDR3 region has 15 residues. CDR3 region: CASSPREGSLNEQYF.

The chain combines TRBV6-6 with TRBJ2-2; no DNA is available, so the TRBD1 call from TCRdb remains unchecked. The germline gives CDR1 MNHNY, CDR2 SVGAGI (reference sequence). This CDR3 has 16 amino acids. The CDR3 protein is CASSYLGPLNTGELFF.

The chain joins TRBV29-1 to TRBJ2-7. Germline assignment: CDR1 SQVTM and CDR2 ANQGSEA. This CDR3 is built from 12 residues. The CDR3 loop reads CSVRQGTYEQYF.

This chain uses TRBV25-1 with TRBJ1-2; the D gene TCRdb calls, TRBD1, cannot be checked with no DNA. CDR1 is MGHDK, CDR2 SYGVNS, per germline. The CDR3 consists of 14 residues. The CDR3 is CASSLTGTGVGYTF.

This rearrangement joins TRBV20-1 to TRBJ2-1; with no DNA, the TCRdb D assignment of TRBD2 cannot be verified. CDR3 length: 12 amino acids. CDR1 is DFQATT, CDR2 SNEGSKA, per germline (reference sequence). CDR3 protein: CSARRRETEQFF.

This CDR3 reads CASSPRDMYNEQFF. The chain has TRBV28 and TRBJ2-1; TCRdb reports TRBD1, a call that lacks DNA to check it against. Germline V lookup: CDR1 MDHEN, CDR2 SYDVKM. This CDR3 contains 14 residues.

The V and J genes are TRBV12-3 or TRBV12-4 and TRBJ1-1. The CDR3 extends over 15 amino acids. CDR3 protein: CASSSPVEMNTEAFF.

This chain uses TRBV4-3 with TRBJ2-1; the TRBD1 assignment by TCRdb is unverifiable without DNA. Germline V lookup: CDR1 LGHNA, CDR2 YSLEER. CDR3 size: 15 residues. The CDR3 is CASRADRGTDNEQFF.

V gene TRBV7-2 combines with J gene TRBJ1-6; TCRdb selects TRBD1, and the lack of DNA leaves this call unchecked. The CDR3 consists of 14 residues. CDR1 SGHTA and CDR2 FQGNSA come from the germline V gene. This CDR3 reads CASSVNQGASPLHF.